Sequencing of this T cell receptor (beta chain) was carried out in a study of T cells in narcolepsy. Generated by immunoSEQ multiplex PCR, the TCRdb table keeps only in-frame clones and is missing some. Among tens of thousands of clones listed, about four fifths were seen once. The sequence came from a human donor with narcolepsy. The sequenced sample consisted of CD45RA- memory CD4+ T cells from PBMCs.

The CDR3, as DNA: TGTGCCAGCAGCTTAGGCTCGGGGGGCTACCAAGAGACCCAGTACTTC. Protein: CASSLGSGGYQETQYF. The rearrangement joins TRBV7-9 to TRBJ2-5; D might be TRBD2 (7 bases). The V end lost 1 base, the J end lost 0 bases, and 12 bases lay between the germline ends. Germline CDR1 is SEHNR and CDR2 is FQNEAQ (reference sequence). The CDR3 covers 16 residues.